The 12 T cell receptor beta chains listed next were all sequenced from one sample in a study of tissue T cells after allogeneic stem cell transplantation (dated by TCRdb to between 2021 and 2022). What the time point label conveys for this sample: mouse harvest day 7 after allogeneic transplant. Mouse grafts combined 10^7 T-cell-depleted bone marrow cells with 10^6 splenic CD5+ T cells, given via tail vein injection. Receptors were amplified or captured by the immunoSEQ multiplex PCR assay. TCRdb limited this immuneACCESS table to in-frame rearrangements with V and J called. A share of clones is missing; checked studies link under half to unresolved V genes, and the rest is unexplained. The sample has about 9,000 clones on record, approximately 47% of them singletons. The ten most abundant clones make up 7.4% of the sample. Sequenced input: gut tissue. The receptors originated from a female BALB/c mouse given C57BL/6 T cells with graft-versus-host disease after an allogeneic hematopoietic cell transplant.

This clone was found a few times. Genes here carry mouse names. Coverage ceases 1 residue before the CDR3 finishes, and the germline J gene fills in the end. J is TRBJ2-7 and V is TRBV13-2, with 8 bases aligning to TRBD2. Trimming took 2 bases from V and 6 from J; bases not matched to a gene: 7. The CDR3 loop spans 14 amino acids. In germline, CDR1 is NNHNN, CDR2 SYGAGS (reference sequence). The CDR3 protein is CASGEGGARGEQYF. The CDR3 DNA, read in part, is TGTGCCAGCGGTGAGGGGGGGGCGAGGGGTGAACAGTAC.

Judged by abundance, this clone is medium-sized. Here the gene names and germline are mouse. The read finishes 1 residue shy of the CDR3 end, and the germline J gene is used to complete it. This sequence joins TRBV26 and TRBJ2-7; D remains unclear. This CDR3 region has 13 residues. The V and J ends lost 2 bases and 0 bases respectively, with 5 bases between them. Germline V gene sequence: CDR1 KGHPV, CDR2 FQNQEV (reference sequence). The part of the CDR3 DNA that was read is TGTGCCAGCAGTCTGGAGGGCTCCTATGAACAGTAC. Protein sequence: CASSLEGSYEQY. In full, the CDR3 reads CASSLEGSYEQYF.

With respect to this clone: The gene names here belong to mouse. The CDR3 spells CASSFPGANTEVFF. CDR3 bases read: TGTGCCAGCAGTTTCCCGGGGGCAAACACAGAAGTCTTC. The chain carries TRBV14 and TRBJ1-1; the D gene is possibly TRBD1 (5 bases). The read comes to an end 1 residue before the CDR3 does, leaving the germline J gene to fill in the end. In germline, CDR1 is SGHDT, CDR2 FRDEAV. Deletions cut 1 base from V and 0 bases from J, with 7 bases between. The CDR3 totals 14 residues.

Comment on this clone: Gene names are the mouse ones. Read sequence stops 1 residue before the CDR3 end, and the germline J gene provides the missing end. This chain joins TRBV13-3 and TRBJ2-3, with 7 bases identical to TRBD2. The germline gives CDR1 NNHDY, CDR2 SYVADS. V dropped 3 bases and J dropped 0; count of bases not matched to a gene: 1. This CDR3 contains 14 residues. The CDR3 region is CASSGGGSAETLYF. The CDR3 DNA, read in part, is TGTGCCAGCAGTGGGGGGGGGAGTGCAGAAACGCTGTAT.

This clone has just a few counts. Gene names denote mouse genes. The read stops 1 residue short of the end of the CDR3; the missing end is completed from the germline J gene. This sequence joins TRBV13-1 and TRBJ2-7, with D uncertain. The CDR3 totals 11 residues. The V gene lost 0 bases and the J gene lost 6 bases, with 4 bases spanning the gap. The germline gives CDR1 NSHNY, CDR2 SYGAGN. The CDR3 protein is CASSDAFEQYF. The CDR3 DNA, read in part, is TGTGCCAGCAGTGATGCTTTTGAACAGTAC.

Concerning this clone: Gene names are mouse gene names. With the read ending 1 residue before the CDR3 end, the germline J gene is used to fill in that end. V and J are TRBV2 and TRBJ2-1; 7 bases map to TRBD2. Germline assignment: CDR1 LGHNA and CDR2 YSYQKL. With 1 base clipped from V and 1 base from J, the junction kept 1 base outside the gene matches. The CDR3 runs 15 residues. The CDR3 bases that were read are TGTGCCAGCAGCCAAGGCTGGGGGAACTATGCTGAGCAGTTC. It specifies CASSQGWGNYAEQF. The complete CDR3 sequence is CASSQGWGNYAEQFF.

The sample holds a few counts of this clone. Mouse gene names apply. CDR3 bases read: TGTGCCAGCAGCCAAACCGGGACTGGGGGCTATGAACAGTAC. Translation: CASSQTGTGGYEQY. In full, the CDR3 is CASSQTGTGGYEQYF. The V gene is TRBV5, the J gene TRBJ2-7, with 11 bases aligning to TRBD2. The CDR3 goes on 1 residue after the read ends, and that part is filled in from the germline J gene. In germline, CDR1 is LGHNA, CDR2 YNLKQL (reference sequence). The V and J ends lost 2 bases and 3 bases, in that order; junction bases with no gene match: 3. CDR3 length: 15 amino acids.

Turning to this clone: The listed genes are named as in mouse. The read terminates 1 residue before the CDR3 end, so the remaining end is supplied by the germline J gene. The rearrangement joins TRBV12-1 to TRBJ2-7; TRBD1 matches 9 bases. CDR1 SGHSN and CDR2 HYEKVE come from the germline V gene. The V gene end was trimmed by 1 base and the J gene end by 7 bases; junction bases not matched to a gene: 4. The CDR3 spans 13 residues. CDR3 DNA (partial): TGTGCCAGCTCTCTACAGGGGGCGCGAGAACAGTAC. The encoded protein is CASSLQGAREQY. The full-length CDR3 reads as CASSLQGAREQYF.

By frequency in the sample, this clone is medium-sized (0.01 to 0.1%). Each gene name is a mouse one. Read sequence stops 1 residue before the CDR3 end, and the germline J gene provides the missing end. The gene calls are TRBV13-1 and TRBJ1-2; a possible D gene is TRBD1 (5 bases). Germline-derived CDR1 and CDR2 are NSHNY and SYGAGN. Trimming cost V 3 bases and J 5 bases, with 11 bases left between them. The CDR3 runs to 13 residues. CDR3 residues: CASSGRERSDYTF. CDR3 DNA, as far as it was read: TGTGCCAGCAGTGGCAGGGAAAGATCCGACTACACC.

With regard to this clone: Genes here carry mouse names. Read data end 1 residue before the CDR3 end; the end is taken from the germline J gene. The rearrangement uses TRBV12-1 and TRBJ2-5; D is perhaps TRBD1 or TRBD2 (5 bases each). The CDR3 spans 13 residues. Germline V lookup: CDR1 SGHSN, CDR2 HYEKVE. Trimming took 2 bases from V and 3 from J, leaving 8 bases between them. CDR3 region: CASSPGPQDTQYF. CDR3 DNA (partial): TGTGCCAGCTCTCCGGGACCACAAGACACCCAGTAC.

This clone is labeled as medium-sized. Genes here carry mouse names. The read stops 1 residue short of the end of the CDR3; the missing end is completed from the germline J gene. V is TRBV3 and J is TRBJ2-1, with 9 bases fitting TRBD2. This CDR3 comprises 13 residues. V gave up 2 bases and J gave up 11 bases; unmatched junction bases: 4. Germline CDR1 reads SNHLY; CDR2 reads FYNGKV (reference sequence). CDR3 sequence: CASSLNGGAQQFF. CDR3 DNA, as far as it was read: TGTGCCAGCAGCTTAAATGGGGGGGCGCAGCAGTTC.

In regard to this clone: Gene names follow the mouse nomenclature. The sequence runs out 1 residue before the end of the CDR3; the remainder is reconstructed from the germline J gene. J is TRBJ1-5 and V is TRBV12-1; 7 bases agree with TRBD1. Germline values: CDR1 SGHSN, CDR2 HYEKVE. The junction had 6 bases not matched to a gene; V was cut back by 2 bases and J by 6 bases. The CDR3 contains 14 residues. The CDR3 sequence is CASSRRDRSQAPLF. The sequenced part of the CDR3 DNA is TGTGCCAGCTCTCGCCGGGACAGATCCCAGGCTCCGCTT. Variable domain in full (rest from reference TRBV12-1 and TRBJ1-5): DSGVVQSPRHIIKEKGGRSVLTCIPISGHSNVVWYQQTLGKELKFLIQHYEKVERDKGFLPSRFSVQQFDDYHSEMNMSALELEDSAMYFCASSRRDRSQAPLFGEGTRLSVL.